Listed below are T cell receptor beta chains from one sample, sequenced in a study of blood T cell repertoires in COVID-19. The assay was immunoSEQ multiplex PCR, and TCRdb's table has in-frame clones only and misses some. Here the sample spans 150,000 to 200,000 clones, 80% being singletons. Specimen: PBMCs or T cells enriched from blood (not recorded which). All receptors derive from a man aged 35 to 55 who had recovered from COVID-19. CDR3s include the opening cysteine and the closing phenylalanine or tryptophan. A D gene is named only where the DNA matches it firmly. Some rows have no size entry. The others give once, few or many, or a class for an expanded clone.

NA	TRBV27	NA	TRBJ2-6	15	TGTGCCAGCAGTCCCTACCTCTCTGGGGCCAACGTCCTGACTTTC	CASSPYLSGANVLTF
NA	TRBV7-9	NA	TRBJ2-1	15	TGTGCCAGCAGCTCCTTAGAAACCGGGTCCAATGAGCAGTTCTTC	CASSSLETGSNEQFF
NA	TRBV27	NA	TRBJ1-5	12	TGTGCCAGCAGTTTTTGGGGCCAGCCCCAGCATTTT	CASSFWGQPQHF
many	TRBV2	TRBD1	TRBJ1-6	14	TGTGCCAGCAGCGAAACAGGGGTCCGATCACCCCTCCACTTT	CASSETGVRSPLHF
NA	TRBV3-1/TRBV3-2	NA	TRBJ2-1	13	TGTGCCAGCAGGGGGGCCAAAGTGAATGAGCAGTTCTTC	CASRGAKVNEQFF
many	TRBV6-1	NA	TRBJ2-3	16	TGTGCCAGCAGTGCGGGATTGGACCCAAGCACAGATACGCAGTATTTT	CASSAGLDPSTDTQYF
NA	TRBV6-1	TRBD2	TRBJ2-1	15	TGTGCCAGCAGTGAAGGGACTAGCGGGGGGCGTAAGCAGTTCTTC	CASSEGTSGGRKQFF
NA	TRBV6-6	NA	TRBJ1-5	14	TGTGCCAGCAGTTACAGCTTAAGCAATCAGCCCCAGCATTTT	CASSYSLSNQPQHF
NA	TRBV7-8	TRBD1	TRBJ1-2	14	TGTGCCAGCAGCAGGGACAGGGGGAGAAATGGCTACACCTTC	CASSRDRGRNGYTF
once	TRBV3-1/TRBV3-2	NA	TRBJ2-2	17	TGTGCCAGCAGCCAAGATGGTACAGAGACGAACACCGGGGAGCTGTTTTTT	CASSQDGTETNTGELFF
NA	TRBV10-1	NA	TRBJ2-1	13	TGCGCCAGCAGTGAGTCGACGGCCGGGAAGCAGTTCTTC	CASSESTAGKQFF
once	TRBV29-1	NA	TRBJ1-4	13	TGCAGCGTTGTATTGAGAACTAATGAAAAACTGTTTTTT	CSVVLRTNEKLFF
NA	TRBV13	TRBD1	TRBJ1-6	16	TGTGCCAGCAGCTCCCCGACAGGGGACGGCGGGACACCCCTCCACTTT	CASSSPTGDGGTPLHF
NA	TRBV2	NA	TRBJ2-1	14	TGTGCCAGCAGTGAAAAGTGGCGGTCCAATGAGCAGTTCTTC	CASSEKWRSNEQFF
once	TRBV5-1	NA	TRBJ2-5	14	TGCGCCAGCAGCTTGGGGGGCACCGAGGAGACCCAGTACTTC	CASSLGGTEETQYF
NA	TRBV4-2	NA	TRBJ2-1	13	TGTGCCAGCAGCCTGACTAGTACCTCTGAGCAGTTCTTC	CASSLTSTSEQFF
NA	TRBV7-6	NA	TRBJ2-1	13	TGTGCCGGAAACGGGATCCACGCTCATGAGCAGTTCTTC	CAGNGIHAHEQFF
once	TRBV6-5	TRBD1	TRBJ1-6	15	TGTGCCAGCAGTTACGAAGACAGGGTAGGGTCACCCCTCCACTTT	CASSYEDRVGSPLHF
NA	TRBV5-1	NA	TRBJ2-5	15	TGCGCCAGCACCCCGGAGTTTTCCGGCCAAGAGACCCAGTACTTC	CASTPEFSGQETQYF
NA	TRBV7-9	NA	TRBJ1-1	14	TGTGCCAGCAGCTTAAGAACAGGGAACACTGAAGCTTTCTTT	CASSLRTGNTEAFF
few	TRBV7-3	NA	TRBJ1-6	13	TGTGCCAGCAGCTGGACAGATAATTCACCCCTCCACTTT	CASSWTDNSPLHF
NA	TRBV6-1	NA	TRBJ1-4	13	TGTGCCAGCAGTGAAAGTCAGGATGAAAAACTGTTTTTT	CASSESQDEKLFF
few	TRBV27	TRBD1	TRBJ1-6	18	TGTGCCAGCAGTCGAAAGCCCCTAGGACAGGGAAAATACTCACCCCTCCACTTT	CASSRKPLGQGKYSPLHF
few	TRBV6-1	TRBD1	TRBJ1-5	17	TGTGCCAGCAGTGAAGCGCCCCAGACAGGGCATGGACAGCCCCAGCATTTT	CASSEAPQTGHGQPQHF
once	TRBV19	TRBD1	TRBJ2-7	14	TGTGCCAGTAGTTGGGGACAGGGAGCCTACGAGCAGTACTTC	CASSWGQGAYEQYF
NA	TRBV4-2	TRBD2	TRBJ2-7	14	TGTGCCAGCGGCTCCGGCAGCGGGGGAGAAGAGCAGTACTTC	CASGSGSGGEEQYF
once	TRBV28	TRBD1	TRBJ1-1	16	TGTGCCAGCAGTTCAGCCGTGGGACAGGGGGGGACTGAAGCTTTCTTT	CASSSAVGQGGTEAFF
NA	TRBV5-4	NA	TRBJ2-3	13	TGTGCCAGCAGCTTGGCCGGGACAGATACGCAGTATTTT	CASSLAGTDTQYF
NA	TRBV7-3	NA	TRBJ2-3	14	TGTGCCAGCAGCGAGACCGGGACACCAGATACGCAGTATTTT	CASSETGTPDTQYF
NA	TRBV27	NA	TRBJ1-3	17	TGTGCCAGCAGCCCTGATGATGACAGCCTCTCTGGAAACACCATATATTTT	CASSPDDDSLSGNTIYF
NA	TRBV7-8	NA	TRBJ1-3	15	TGTGCCAGCAGGCAGTGGGAGTTCTCTGGAAACACCATATATTTT	CASRQWEFSGNTIYF
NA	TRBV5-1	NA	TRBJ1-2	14	TGCGCCAGCAGCTTGGACCGAGCTAACTATGGCTACACCTTC	CASSLDRANYGYTF
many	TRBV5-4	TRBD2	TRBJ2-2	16	TGTGCCAGCAGTTTAGCGGGGGGGCGAGGCACCGGGGAGCTGTTTTTT	CASSLAGGRGTGELFF
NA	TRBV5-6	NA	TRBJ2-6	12	TGTGCCAGCAGGAGGGGGGCCAACGTCCTGACTTTC	CASRRGANVLTF
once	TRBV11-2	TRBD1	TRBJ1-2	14	TGTGCCAGCAGCTTAGGTCAGGGGGCGCACGGCTACACCTTC	CASSLGQGAHGYTF
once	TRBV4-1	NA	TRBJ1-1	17	TGCGCCAGCAGCCAAGATCCCCTTGGGGTAGGGGGGGTAGAAGCTTTCTTT	CASSQDPLGVGGVEAFF
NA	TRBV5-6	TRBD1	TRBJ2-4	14	TGTGCCAGCAGCTTGAGGACAGGGAAAAACATTCAGTACTTC	CASSLRTGKNIQYF